The next 17 T cell receptor beta chains were all read from a single sample in a study of CXCR3-negative and CXCR3-positive naive CD8 T cells. UMI-labeled 5' RACE TRB cDNA libraries were prepared from the cells. Following a re-call of the 5' RACE reads, TCRdb has one entry per CDR3 protein and lacks DNA. Its table lists about 120,000 distinct CDR3 sequences. Their antigens are not known. Study-wide findings and caveats: CXCR3-positive naive cells had more hydrophobic TRB CDR3s than CXCR3-negative naive cells.

The material sequenced was naive CXCR3+ CD8+ T cells from blood. Documented subset: CD45RO-CCR7+CD27+CD95- naive CD8+ T cells expressing CXCR3 (TNR3+). The receptors shown here come from a human donor in good health. Some clones in this sample may be carry-over from other donors' samples.

This chain links TRBV9 with TRBJ1-5; TCRdb's D gene call, TRBD1, goes unchecked for lack of DNA. Germline V gene sequence: CDR1 SGDLS, CDR2 YYNGEE. This CDR3 comprises 15 residues. CDR3 sequence reads: CASSVGGAGNQPQHF.

This sequence joins TRBV4-2 and TRBJ1-2; the D call from TCRdb, TRBD1, cannot be confirmed without DNA. This CDR3 is built from 18 residues. The germline V gene encodes CDR1 LGHNA and CDR2 YNFKEQ. CDR3 amino acids: CASSQALGQGRSHYGYTF.

The V and J genes are TRBV28 and TRBJ2-7; TCRdb indicates TRBD1, and absent DNA this call remains unverified. From germline, CDR1 is MDHEN and CDR2 SYDVKM. CDR3 length: 15 residues. The CDR3 here is CASSPRGVLSYEQYF.

This CDR3 reads CASSLGLGGPDTQYF. The rearrangement links TRBV28 to TRBJ2-3; TCRdb reports TRBD1, a call that lacks DNA to check it against. Germline V gives CDR1 MDHEN, CDR2 SYDVKM. The CDR3 loop spans 15 amino acids. Variable domain in full (rest from reference TRBV28 and TRBJ2-3): DVKVTQSSRYLVKRTGEKVFLECVQDMDHENMFWYRQDPGLGLRLIYFSYDVKMKEKGDIPEGYSVSREKKERFSLILESASTNQTSMYLCASSLGLGGPDTQYFGPGTRLTVL.

The chain employs TRBV15 and TRBJ2-3; TCRdb lists TRBD1, though no DNA is available to test this call. This CDR3 is 16 amino acids long. Germline lookup yields CDR1 LNHNV and CDR2 YYDKDF (reference sequence). The CDR3 protein is CATGVKMGLGTDTQYF.

The J gene is TRBJ2-3, the V gene TRBV28; without DNA, the TCRdb call of TRBD1 cannot be checked. The CDR3 consists of 16 residues. Germline CDR1 reads MDHEN; CDR2 reads SYDVKM. The CDR3 is CASSYPKGRVTDTQYF.

The rearrangement uses TRBV29-1 and TRBJ1-1; there is no DNA to check the TCRdb D call of TRBD1. Germline CDR1 reads SQVTM; CDR2 reads ANQGSEA. This CDR3 comprises 12 residues. This chain's CDR3 is CSARDRGLEAFF.

The genes are TRBV7-6 and TRBJ2-7. Looked up from germline, CDR1 is SGHVS and CDR2 is FNYEAQ. The CDR3 sequence is 15 residues long. CDR3 sequence reads: CASSTLSGTTYEQYF.

The J gene is TRBJ2-1, the V gene TRBV6-4; TCRdb lists TRBD2, though no DNA is available to test this call. In germline, CDR1 is MRHNA, CDR2 SNTAGT. This CDR3 spans 15 amino acids. The CDR3 protein is CASRLGLARNNEQFF.

The chain employs TRBV7-6 and TRBJ2-1; TCRdb lists TRBD1, though no DNA is available to test this call. Per the germline V gene, CDR1 is SGHVS and CDR2 is FNYEAQ. The CDR3 covers 14 residues. CDR3 loop: CASSQLGEQGEQFF.

The chain recombines TRBV7-9 with TRBJ2-3; TCRdb's D call, TRBD2, is unchecked because there is no DNA. Germline-derived CDR1 and CDR2 are SEHNR and FQNEAQ (reference sequence). The CDR3 is 16 amino acids. The CDR3 sequence: CASSSRLAGGTDTQYF.

The rearrangement joins TRBV20-1 to TRBJ2-7. Germline CDR1 DFQATT, CDR2 SNEGSKA (reference sequence). The CDR3 is made up of 15 amino acids. CDR3 loop: CSARSLSGRAYEQYF.

The chain combines TRBV12-3 or TRBV12-4 with TRBJ2-1; with no DNA, the TCRdb D assignment of TRBD2 cannot be verified. The CDR3 covers 15 residues. The CDR3 region is CASSFSSGTNNEQFF.

The V call is TRBV20-1, the J call TRBJ2-1; the D call of TRBD1 rests on TCRdb alone, since no DNA is present to check it. Germline CDR1 and CDR2: DFQATT and SNEGSKA (reference sequence). The CDR3 extends over 14 amino acids. CDR3 loop: CSARDGGRVNEQFF.

This CDR3 is CASRGLAGVEQYF. The V call is TRBV11-2, the J call TRBJ2-7; the D call of TRBD2 rests on TCRdb alone, since no DNA is present to check it. The CDR3 sequence is 13 residues long. Per germline, CDR1 SGHAT and CDR2 FQNNGV.

The gene calls are TRBV7-2 and TRBJ2-5; TCRdb lists TRBD2, though no DNA is available to test this call. Germline V gene data show CDR1 as SGHTA and CDR2 as FQGNSA. CDR3 size: 16 residues. The CDR3 region is CASSRGTSGGAETQYF. The variable domain in full, completed from reference TRBV7-2 and TRBJ2-5, reads GAGVSQSPSNKVTEKGKDVELRCDPISGHTALYWYRQSLGQGLEFLIYFQGNSAPDKSGLPSDRFSAERTGGSVSTLTIQRTQQEDSAVYLCASSRGTSGGAETQYFGPGTRLLVL.

V gene TRBV4-2 combines with J gene TRBJ2-7; the D gene TCRdb calls, TRBD1, cannot be checked with no DNA. Germline lookup yields CDR1 LGHNA and CDR2 YNFKEQ. This CDR3 comprises 15 residues. This CDR3 is CASSQGGQGAYEQYF.